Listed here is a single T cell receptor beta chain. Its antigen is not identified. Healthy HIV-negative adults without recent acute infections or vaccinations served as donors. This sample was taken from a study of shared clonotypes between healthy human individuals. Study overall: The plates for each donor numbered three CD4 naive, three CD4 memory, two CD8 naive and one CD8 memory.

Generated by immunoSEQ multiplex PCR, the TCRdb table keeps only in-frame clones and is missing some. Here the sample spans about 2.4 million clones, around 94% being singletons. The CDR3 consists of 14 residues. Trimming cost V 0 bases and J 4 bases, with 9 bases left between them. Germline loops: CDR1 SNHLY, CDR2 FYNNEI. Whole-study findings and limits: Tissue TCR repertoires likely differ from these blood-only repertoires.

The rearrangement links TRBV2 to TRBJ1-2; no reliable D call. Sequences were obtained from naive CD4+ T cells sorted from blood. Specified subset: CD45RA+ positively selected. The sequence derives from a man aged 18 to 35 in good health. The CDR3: CASSEARQVYGYTF. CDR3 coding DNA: TGTGCCAGCAGTGAAGCGAGGCAGGTCTATGGCTACACCTTC. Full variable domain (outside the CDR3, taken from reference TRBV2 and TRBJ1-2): EPEVTQTPSHQVTQMGQEVILRCVPISNHLYFYWYRQILGQKVEFLVSFYNNEISEKSEIFDDQFSVERPDGSNFTLKIRSTKLEDSAMYFCASSEARQVYGYTFGSGTRLTVV.